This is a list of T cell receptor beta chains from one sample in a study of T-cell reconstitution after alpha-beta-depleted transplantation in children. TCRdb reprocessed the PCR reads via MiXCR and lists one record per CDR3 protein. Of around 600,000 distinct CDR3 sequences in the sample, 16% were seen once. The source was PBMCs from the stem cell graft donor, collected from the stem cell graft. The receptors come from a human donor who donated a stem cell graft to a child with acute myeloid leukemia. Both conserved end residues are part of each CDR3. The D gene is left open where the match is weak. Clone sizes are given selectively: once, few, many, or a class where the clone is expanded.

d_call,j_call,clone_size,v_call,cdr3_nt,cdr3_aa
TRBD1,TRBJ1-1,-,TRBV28,TGTGCCAGCAGTTTAAGCTTCCACAGGGGGGGGTCTGAAGCTTTCTTT,CASSLSFHRGGSEAFF
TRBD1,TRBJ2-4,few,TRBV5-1,TGCGCCAGCAGCCTAGAGACAGGGAGATTTAACATTCAGTACTTC,CASSLETGRFNIQYF
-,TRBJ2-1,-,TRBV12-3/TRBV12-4,TGTGCCAGCAGTTTAAGGAACGACAATGAGCAGTTCTTC,CASSLRNDNEQFF
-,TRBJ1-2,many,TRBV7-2,TGTGCCACGGAGGCTAACTATGGCTACACCTTC,CATEANYGYTF
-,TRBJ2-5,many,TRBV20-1,TGCAGTGTCGCCCGGGACTCTGCCCAGACCCAGTACTTC,CSVARDSAQTQYF
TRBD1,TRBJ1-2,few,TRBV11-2,TGTGCCAGCAGCTTCTCAGGGGGCGGCTACACCTTC,CASSFSGGGYTF
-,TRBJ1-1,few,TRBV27,TGTGCCAGCAGGCCACCCGGACTGTCTGAAGCTTTCTTT,CASRPPGLSEAFF
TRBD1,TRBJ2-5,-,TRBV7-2,TGTGCCAGCAGCTTCACAGGGGGCCACGGGACCCAGTACTTC,CASSFTGGHGTQYF
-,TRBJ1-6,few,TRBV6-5,TGTGCCAGCAGTTACGAAGGTGGCTTAGATTCACCCCTCCACTTT,CASSYEGGLDSPLHF
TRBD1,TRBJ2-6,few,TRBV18,TGTGCCAGCTCACTGCCCGGGACAGGGGATCTCTCTGGGGCCAACGTCCTGACTTTC,CASSLPGTGDLSGANVLTF
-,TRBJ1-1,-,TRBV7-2,TGTGCCAGCAGCATCTCAGGACCGCTACCTACTGAAGCTTTCTTT,CASSISGPLPTEAFF
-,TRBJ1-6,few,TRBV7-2,TGTGCCAGCAGCTGGACAAAACATAATTCACCCCTCCACTTT,CASSWTKHNSPLHF
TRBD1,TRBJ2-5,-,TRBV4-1,TGCGCCAGCAGCCAAGATCCAGGACAGGTTAAGACCCAGTACTTC,CASSQDPGQVKTQYF
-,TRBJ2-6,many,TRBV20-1,TGCAGTGCTAGAACTACTGGGGCCAACGTCCTGACTTTC,CSARTTGANVLTF
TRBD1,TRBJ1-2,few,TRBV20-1,TGCAGTGCTAGACGGCCCGGAGGGGGCAAAAATGGCTACACCTTC,CSARRPGGGKNGYTF
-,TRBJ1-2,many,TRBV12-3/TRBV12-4,TGTGCCAGCAGCAACGACTTCTATGGCTACACCTTC,CASSNDFYGYTF